The clone carrying this TCR beta chain has a single count. This sample is drawn from a study of blood T cell repertoires in COVID-19. Study-wide background: Sites in the United States, Italy and Spain provided acute and convalescent COVID-19 samples. T cells, B-cell-depleted T cells, or PBMCs supplied cDNA or gDNA.

Source study methods: From reference gene primer amplification, estimates of nucleated cell counts were derived. TCRdb's copy holds only in-frame clones and misses some; the assay was immunoSEQ multiplex PCR. V and J calls and clone size are copied from that table; D and trimming were computed from the DNA. Among around 230,000 clones listed, about 80% were seen once. Sequences were obtained from peripheral blood. The receptor's source is an elderly woman with acute or convalescent COVID-19.

The CDR3 region has the DNA TGTGCCACCACCGGGACAGGGGCCGGGGAGCTGTTTTTT. It specifies CATTGTGAGELFF. This chain links TRBV24-1 with TRBJ2-2; TRBD1 matches at 10 bases. The J segment lost 6 bases and the V segment lost 8 bases, leaving 2 bases of the junction unmatched. From germline, CDR1 is KGHDR and CDR2 SFDVKD. This CDR3 has 13 amino acids.